Presented here are 29 T cell receptor beta chains from one specimen sequenced in a study of shared clonotypes between healthy human individuals. The data were produced by immunoSEQ multiplex PCR, yet TCRdb's version contains in-frame clones alone and is incomplete. The sample has about 2 million clones, 85% to 95% seen once. Material: naive CD4+ T cells sorted from blood. Regarding subset: CD45RA+ positively selected. The origin of the receptors is a man between 18 and 35 years old in good health.

The chain is built from TRBV6-6 and TRBJ2-7; D may be TRBD1 (6 bases). Germline assignment: CDR1 MNHNY and CDR2 SVGAGI (reference sequence). The V end lost 5 bases, the J end lost 3 bases, and 11 bases lay between the germline ends. The CDR3 totals 13 residues. The CDR3, as DNA: TGTGCCAGCAGTGATGGACAGAACTACGAGCAGTACTTC. It specifies CASSDGQNYEQYF.

This chain links TRBV30 with TRBJ1-6; 9 bases are a match to TRBD1. Per the germline V gene, CDR1 is GTSNPN and CDR2 is SVGIG (reference sequence). V trimming: 2 bases; J trimming: 7 bases; junction bases outside the gene matches: 12. This CDR3 spans 17 amino acids. The CDR3 sequence is CAWSFQASGTGNSPLHF. CDR3 bases: TGTGCCTGGAGTTTTCAAGCCTCCGGGACAGGGAATTCACCCCTCCACTTT.

The rearrangement links TRBV5-4 to TRBJ2-7, with 8 bases fitting TRBD2. J was trimmed by 7 bases and V by 3 bases; bases with no gene match: 12. This CDR3 has 15 residues. In germline, CDR1 is SGHNT, CDR2 YYREEE (reference sequence). The chain's CDR3 is CASSSGGELAREQYF. The CDR3 region has the DNA TGTGCCAGCAGCTCCGGGGGGGAGCTAGCAAGGGAGCAGTACTTC.

The chain recombines TRBV7-3 with TRBJ2-7; TRBD1 is a possible D gene (6 bases). CDR1 is SGHTA, CDR2 FQGTGA, per germline. The CDR3 runs 16 residues. Between the trimmed V and J ends, which lost 2 bases and 2 bases, there was a span of 16 bases. The CDR3 DNA reads as TGTGCCAGCAGCTTAGGCCAGCGACAGGTGACCTACGAGCAGTACTTC. Protein product: CASSLGQRQVTYEQYF.

This clone occurred once. The chain links TRBV6-1 to TRBJ2-3; 15 positions agree with TRBD2. With 3 bases clipped from V and 3 bases from J, the junction kept 13 bases outside the gene matches. This CDR3 comprises 20 residues. CDR1 and CDR2 (germline): MNHNS, SASEGT. As DNA, the CDR3 is TGTGCCAGCAGTGATCGGACAGTCTATGGGACTAGCGGGAGGACAGATACGCAGTATTTT. Residues: CASSDRTVYGTSGRTDTQYF.

The chain has TRBV2 and TRBJ1-5; 8 positions match TRBD1. CDR3 size: 14 residues. After removal of 7 bases from V and 4 bases from J, the junction contained 6 bases not matched to a gene. CDR1 is SNHLY, CDR2 FYNNEI, per germline. The CDR3 region has the DNA TGTGCCAGCACTCGACAGGGGATGAATCAGCCCCAGCATTTT. It specifies CASTRQGMNQPQHF.

This chain connects TRBV6-5 to TRBJ2-3; perhaps TRBD1 as D (5 bases). Trimming stripped 7 bases from V and 6 bases from J, with 11 bases between. The germline gives CDR1 MNHEY, CDR2 SVGAGI. There are 12 residues in the CDR3. The CDR3 sequence is CASTEPGDTQYF. In DNA form, the CDR3 reads TGTGCCAGCACCGAACCAGGGGATACGCAGTATTTT.

V and J are TRBV9 and TRBJ2-1, with D hard to call. Germline values: CDR1 SGDLS, CDR2 YYNGEE. Deletions cut 0 bases from V and 6 bases from J, with 10 bases between. This CDR3 spans 14 amino acids. DNA of the CDR3: TGTGCCAGCAGCGTAGTTAGTAGCAGCAATGAGCAGTTCTTC. Translating gives CASSVVSSSNEQFF.

The chain couples TRBV4-1 to TRBJ2-6; 9 nucleotides align to TRBD1. This CDR3 spans 17 amino acids. V lost 2 bases, J lost 0 bases, and 2 bases stayed unmatched. Germline-derived CDR1 and CDR2 are MGHRA and YSYEKL. The CDR3 DNA follows: TGCGCCAGCAGCCAACGGGACAGGGACTCTGGGGCCAACGTCCTGACTTTC. It encodes CASSQRDRDSGANVLTF.

The chain combines TRBV30 with TRBJ1-2; 7 nucleotides agree with TRBD1. The CDR3 runs to 17 residues. V was pared by 4 bases and J by 4 bases, with 18 bases of the junction left unmatched. Germline V gives CDR1 GTSNPN, CDR2 SVGIG (reference sequence). DNA for the CDR3: TGTGCCTGGACCCGACTAAAAACAGGGGAAGAAGTCTATGGCTACACCTTC. Encoded protein: CAWTRLKTGEEVYGYTF.

The chain carries TRBV30 and TRBJ2-5, with TRBD1 identical over 8 bases. CDR1 GTSNPN and CDR2 SVGIG come from the germline V gene (reference sequence). The CDR3 is made up of 12 amino acids. Trimming at V came to 6 bases and at J to 5 bases, leaving 5 bases not matched to a gene. The DNA of the CDR3 is TGTGCCTGCCGGGACAGGAAGGAGACCCAGTACTTC. It translates to CACRDRKETQYF.

The chain couples TRBV6-1 to TRBJ1-1; D is uncertain. The germline gives CDR1 MNHNS, CDR2 SASEGT. This CDR3 has 14 amino acids. Trimming stripped 2 bases from V and 2 bases from J, with 9 bases between. The CDR3 nucleotides read TGTGCCAGCAGTGAACCAGTTCCCAACACTGAAGCTTTCTTT. Translated, it gives CASSEPVPNTEAFF.

This chain links TRBV7-6 with TRBJ2-5, with TRBD2 matching 8 bases. Germline values: CDR1 SGHVS, CDR2 FNYEAQ. Unmatched junction bases numbered 7, after V lost 2 bases and J lost 2 bases. The CDR3 loop spans 16 amino acids. The CDR3 region is CASSLRGSGAQETQYF. The CDR3 DNA follows: TGTGCCAGCAGCTTAAGGGGTAGCGGGGCACAAGAGACCCAGTACTTC.

This chain connects TRBV7-8 to TRBJ1-1; a possible D gene is TRBD1 (5 bases). The CDR3 covers 14 residues. The V end was cut by 1 base, the J end by 2 bases, with 8 bases between. Germline CDR1 reads SGHVS; CDR2 reads FQNEAQ. The CDR3 sequence is CASSLDRINTEAFF. The CDR3 nucleotides read TGTGCCAGCAGCTTAGACAGGATCAACACTGAAGCTTTCTTT.

This sequence joins TRBV5-1 and TRBJ1-1, with D unresolved. Trimming took off 4 bases at V and 2 bases at J, with 15 bases between the two ends. The V gene's germline CDR1 is SGHRS and CDR2 YFSETQ. The CDR3 spans 15 residues. CDR3 DNA sequence: TGCGCCAGCAGCCAGCGCGGGGATACTAACACTGAAGCTTTCTTT. Amino acids: CASSQRGDTNTEAFF.

CDR3 sequence reads: CASSRPTSGANTGELFF. The CDR3 nucleotides are TGCGCCAGCAGTCGCCCGACTAGCGGGGCGAACACCGGGGAGCTGTTTTTT. This rearrangement joins TRBV10-1 to TRBJ2-2; 11 bases line up with TRBD2. Germline CDR1 is WNHNN and CDR2 is SYGVQD (reference sequence). V lost 5 bases and J lost 0; bases outside the gene matches: 5. The CDR3 has 17 amino acids.

This rearrangement joins TRBV6-1 to TRBJ1-5, with D unresolved. Trimming pared 4 bases from V and 6 bases from J, leaving 7 bases between. Germline V gives CDR1 MNHNS, CDR2 SASEGT. The CDR3 spans 12 residues. CDR3 nucleotide sequence: TGTGCCAGCAGTGTTGGGTTTCAGCCCCAGCATTTT. This sequence encodes CASSVGFQPQHF.

V is TRBV7-2 and J is TRBJ2-7; tentatively, D is TRBD2 (6 bases). The CDR3 covers 15 residues. Germline assignment: CDR1 SGHTA and CDR2 FQGNSA. The germline V and J ends were trimmed by 7 bases and 0 bases, with 16 bases remaining between them. The CDR3 bases are TGTGCCAGCACCCAGGGAGGCGGGAACTCCTACGAGCAGTACTTC. The encoded protein is CASTQGGGNSYEQYF.

The rearrangement joins TRBV28 to TRBJ2-5; tentatively, D is TRBD1 or TRBD2 (5 bases each). This CDR3 spans 13 amino acids. Germline values: CDR1 MDHEN, CDR2 SYDVKM. The ends were cut back, 3 bases at V and 4 bases at J, with 9 bases in the middle. This chain's CDR3 is CASSLGELETQYF. In DNA, the CDR3 is TGTGCCAGCAGTTTGGGGGAACTAGAGACCCAGTACTTC. Together with reference TRBV28 and TRBJ2-5, the CDR3 gives the full variable domain: DVKVTQSSRYLVKRTGEKVFLECVQDMDHENMFWYRQDPGLGLRLIYFSYDVKMKEKGDIPEGYSVSREKKERFSLILESASTNQTSMYLCASSLGELETQYFGPGTRLLVL.

J is TRBJ1-2 and V is TRBV10-2; TRBD1 is a possible D gene (5 bases). This CDR3 is built from 16 residues. The V end was cut by 0 bases, the J end by 8 bases, with 19 bases between. CDR1 WSHSY and CDR2 SAAADI come from the germline V gene. The CDR3 is CASSESSARVVGGYTF. As DNA, the CDR3 is TGCGCCAGCAGTGAGTCGTCTGCCAGGGTGGTAGGCGGCTACACCTTC.

The CDR3 reads CASSDTYPGELFF. CDR3 bases: TGTGCCAGCAGTGATACGTATCCCGGGGAGCTGTTTTTT. The chain couples TRBV2 to TRBJ2-2; no definite D call. This CDR3 has 13 residues. The germline V gene encodes CDR1 SNHLY and CDR2 FYNNEI. The V end lost 3 bases, the J end lost 6 bases, and 8 bases lay between the germline ends.

The rearrangement joins TRBV29-1 to TRBJ1-5, with TRBD1 matching 12 bases. The CDR3 has 15 residues. Germline lookup yields CDR1 SQVTM and CDR2 ANQGSEA. The junction had 7 bases not matched to a gene; V was cut back by 4 bases and J by 6 bases. The CDR3 region is CSVVFGTGGVQPQHF. CDR3 nucleotides: TGCAGCGTTGTTTTCGGGACAGGGGGCGTTCAGCCCCAGCATTTT.

V usage is TRBV2 and J usage is TRBJ2-1, with TRBD2 identical over 11 bases. V trimming: 5 bases; J trimming: 3 bases; junction bases outside the gene matches: 6. The CDR3 is 16 amino acids. Germline V gene lookup returns CDR1 SNHLY and CDR2 FYNNEI. The CDR3 DNA reads as TGTGCCAGCAGTAGACCGGGACTAGCGGACTACAATGAGCAGTTCTTC. Its protein product is CASSRPGLADYNEQFF.

V usage is TRBV6-1 and J usage is TRBJ1-1; D may be TRBD1 (5 bases). V was pared by 3 bases and J by 7 bases, with 12 bases between. The V gene's germline CDR1 is MNHNS and CDR2 SASEGT. The CDR3 length is 13 residues. This CDR3 reads CASSESWGGEAFF. CDR3 nucleotide sequence: TGTGCCAGCAGTGAGTCTTGGGGCGGTGAAGCTTTCTTT.

This clone was detected once. Other DNA sequences in this sample translate to the same CDR3. This chain uses TRBV7-9 with TRBJ1-1, with 8 bases lining up with TRBD1. With 3 bases clipped from V and 5 bases from J, the junction kept 5 bases outside the gene matches. This CDR3 has 14 amino acids. The germline V gene encodes CDR1 SEHNR and CDR2 FQNEAQ (reference sequence). CDR3 DNA sequence: TGTGCCAGCAGCTTTGGACAGGGAGGGACTGAAGCTTTCTTT. Amino acids: CASSFGQGGTEAFF.

This chain joins TRBV11-2 and TRBJ2-7; D perhaps matches TRBD2 (6 bases). Germline V gene sequence: CDR1 SGHAT, CDR2 FQNNGV. The CDR3 is 15 residues long. V lost 0 bases and J lost 0, with 9 bases in between. CDR3 DNA: TGTGCCAGCAGCTTAGATAGGGGAGGCTCCTACGAGCAGTACTTC. Its protein is CASSLDRGGSYEQYF.

On this clone: The sample has other DNA sequences that encode this CDR3 too. The V call is TRBV7-9, the J call TRBJ1-1; TRBD1 matches at 8 bases. The junction had 2 bases not matched to a gene; V was cut back by 3 bases and J by 5 bases. This CDR3 is built from 13 residues. Germline V gives CDR1 SEHNR, CDR2 FQNEAQ (reference sequence). CDR3 residues: CASSFQGATEAFF. The CDR3 DNA reads as TGTGCCAGCAGCTTCCAGGGGGCAACTGAAGCTTTCTTT.

This sequence joins TRBV6-5 and TRBJ2-2; D is ambiguous. The CDR3 extends over 14 amino acids. Germline CDR1 reads MNHEY; CDR2 reads SVGAGI. V was pared by 4 bases and J by 6 bases, with 12 bases between. The CDR3 sequence: CASSFTEIPGELFF. The CDR3 nucleotides are TGTGCCAGCAGTTTCACAGAAATACCCGGGGAGCTGTTTTTT.

V gene TRBV7-8 combines with J gene TRBJ2-1, with 8 nucleotides matching TRBD1. From germline, CDR1 is SGHVS and CDR2 FQNEAQ. V shed 10 bases, J shed 7 bases, and the junction held 12 bases outside the gene matches. This CDR3 has 14 amino acids. CDR3 amino acids: CAIGPGGPGNEQFF. CDR3 bases: TGTGCCATAGGGCCAGGGGGCCCAGGGAATGAGCAGTTCTTC.